These T cell receptor beta chains were read from a single sample in a study of blood T cell repertoires in COVID-19. Sequencing used immunoSEQ multiplex PCR; TCRdb keeps in-frame clones, though not all of them. This sample yields about 220,000 clones, of which around 80% are seen a single time; 5.1% belongs to the top ten. The sequencing input was peripheral blood. The receptors here all came from an older woman who had recovered from COVID-19. Each CDR3 is given with its conserved first and last residue. A D gene is named only where the DNA matches it firmly. Some rows mark clone size as missing; the rest say once, few, many or name a class of expanded clone.

>NA|14|TRBJ1-1|TRBD1|TRBV5-1
TGCGCCAGCAGCCCCGACAGGGCCGGCACTGAAGCTTTCTTT
CASSPDRAGTEAFF
>NA|15|TRBJ1-1|TRBD1|TRBV5-6
TGTGCCAGCAGCTTGGGGGACAGGAGGCCCACTGAAGCTTTCTTT
CASSLGDRRPTEAFF
>NA|15|TRBJ2-7|TRBD1|TRBV6-7
TGTGCCAGCAGTTATCAGACAGGGAGAGGGCACGAGCAGTACTTC
CASSYQTGRGHEQYF
>NA|12|TRBJ1-1|NA|TRBV30
TGTGCCTATAGGAGGGCCTTGACTGAAGCTTTCTTT
CAYRRALTEAFF
>NA|14|TRBJ2-1|TRBD2|TRBV30
TGTGCCTGGAGTGGACTAGCGGCTTACAATGAGCAGTTCTTC
CAWSGLAAYNEQFF
>few|14|TRBJ2-1|NA|TRBV11-3
TGTGCCAGCAGCGCCTGGGGGGGCCGCAATGAGCAGTTCTTC
CASSAWGGRNEQFF
>NA|16|TRBJ1-2|NA|TRBV13
TGTGCCAGCAAAAAATTAGGACAAGGCTCAATCTATGGCTACACCTTC
CASKKLGQGSIYGYTF
>NA|15|TRBJ2-7|TRBD1|TRBV27
TGTGCCAGCAGTATCACGGGGACAGGGAGCTACGAGCAGTACTTC
CASSITGTGSYEQYF
>NA|14|TRBJ1-1|TRBD1|TRBV5-1
TGCGCCAGCAGTCAAACCCAGGGGGCAGCTGAAGCTTTCTTT
CASSQTQGAAEAFF
>NA|13|TRBJ1-5|NA|TRBV12-3/TRBV12-4
TGTGCCAGCAGTCGGGGGTTGAATCAGCCCCAGCATTTT
CASSRGLNQPQHF